This T cell receptor beta chain came from a study of T-cell reconstitution after alpha-beta-depleted transplantation in children. This clonotype was detected ten times or more. The TCRbeta library incorporated unique molecular identifiers. MiXCR, applied by TCRdb to the PCR reads, yields one record per CDR3 protein. The sample lists around 680,000 distinct CDR3 sequences; roughly 15% were seen once. Germline CDR1 is MNHNS and CDR2 is SASEGT. V dropped 6 bases and J dropped 6; count of bases not matched to a gene: 5. The CDR3 extends over 15 amino acids. This rearrangement joins TRBV6-1 to TRBJ1-6; 10 positions match TRBD1. The sequence was collected from a human donor who donated a stem cell graft to a child with acute myeloid leukemia. The specimen comprised PBMCs from the stem cell graft donor, sampled from the stem cell graft. The CDR3 region is CASRSDRGTNSPLHF. The CDR3 DNA reads TGTGCCAGCAGATCGGACAGGGGGACTAATTCACCCCTCCACTTT.